This TCR beta chain was identified during a study of beta chain features in type 1 diabetes. Study at large: Cells sorted and examined across all samples totaled over 95 million.

This clone has just a few counts. Its antigen is as yet unknown. The study, taken as a whole, reports: Shorter TCRB CDR3s, moderately but significantly so, were found in Type 1 diabetes patients in all four CD4+ subsets.

The study reverse transcribed the entire isolated RNA, so it sequenced expressed TCRB transcripts. TCRdb's table, derived via immunoSEQ multiplex PCR, lists solely in-frame clones and lacks some. In the table there are 500,000 to 850,000 clones, around 15% of which are singletons. Germline assignment: CDR1 LGHNA and CDR2 YSLEER. The CDR3 is 16 amino acids. V was clipped by 3 bases and J by 1 base, with 15 bases between them. The rearrangement links TRBV4-3 to TRBJ1-1, with D possibly matching TRBD1 (6 bases). The sequence was collected from a man aged 18 to 35 with type 1 diabetes. The sample comprised naive CD4+ T cells from blood. CDR3 protein: CASSHRGHGKNTEAFF. The CDR3 coding sequence is TGCGCCAGCAGCCACCGGGGACACGGGAAGAACACTGAAGCTTTCTTT.